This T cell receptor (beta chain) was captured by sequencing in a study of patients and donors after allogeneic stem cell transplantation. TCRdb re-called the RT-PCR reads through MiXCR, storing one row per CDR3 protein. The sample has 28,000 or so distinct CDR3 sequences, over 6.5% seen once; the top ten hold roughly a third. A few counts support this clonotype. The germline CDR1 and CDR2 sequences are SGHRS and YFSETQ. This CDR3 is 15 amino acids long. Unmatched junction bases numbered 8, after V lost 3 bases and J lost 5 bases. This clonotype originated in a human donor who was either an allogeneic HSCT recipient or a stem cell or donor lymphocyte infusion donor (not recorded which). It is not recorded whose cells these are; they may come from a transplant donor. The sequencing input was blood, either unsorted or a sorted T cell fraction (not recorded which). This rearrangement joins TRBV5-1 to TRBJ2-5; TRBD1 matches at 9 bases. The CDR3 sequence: CASSSHRGLGETQYF. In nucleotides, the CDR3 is TGCGCCAGCAGCTCGCACAGGGGGCTGGGGGAGACCCAGTACTTC.